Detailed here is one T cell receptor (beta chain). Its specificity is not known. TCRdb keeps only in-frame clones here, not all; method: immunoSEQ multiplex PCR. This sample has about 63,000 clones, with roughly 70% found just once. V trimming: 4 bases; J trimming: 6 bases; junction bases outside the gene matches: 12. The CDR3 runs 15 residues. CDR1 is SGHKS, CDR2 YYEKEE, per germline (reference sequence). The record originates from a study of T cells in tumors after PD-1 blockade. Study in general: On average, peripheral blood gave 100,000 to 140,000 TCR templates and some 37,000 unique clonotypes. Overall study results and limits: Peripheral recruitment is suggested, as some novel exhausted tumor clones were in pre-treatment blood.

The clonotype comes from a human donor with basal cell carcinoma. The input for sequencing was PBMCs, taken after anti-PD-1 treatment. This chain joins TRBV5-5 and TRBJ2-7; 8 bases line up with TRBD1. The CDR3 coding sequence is TGTGCCAGCAGCCGCCCGGGGCAGGGGGCTGGCGAGCAGTACTTC. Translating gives CASSRPGQGAGEQYF. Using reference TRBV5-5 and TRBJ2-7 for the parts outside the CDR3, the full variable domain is DAGVTQSPTHLIKTRGQQVTLRCSPISGHKSVSWYQQVLGQGPQFIFQYYEKEERGRGNFPDRFSARQFPNYSSELNVNALLLGDSALYLCASSRPGQGAGEQYFGPGTRLTVT.